The 27 T cell receptor beta chains below come from one sample, sequenced in a study of control samples from healthy donors and cancer patients. Only in-frame clones appear in the TCRdb table, and some are missing; sequencing was by immunoSEQ multiplex PCR. The profile shows about 160,000 clones, 90% to 95% of them singletons. Sample: blood. These receptors originate from a woman aged 25-40 years in good health.

The rearrangement uses TRBV7-3 and TRBJ2-1, with D unclear. The V end was cut by 1 base, the J end by 4 bases, with 14 bases between. Germline CDR1 and CDR2: SGHTA and FQGTGA. The CDR3 loop spans 16 amino acids. The CDR3 sequence: CASSLIGHPEYNEQFF. The CDR3, as DNA: TGTGCCAGCAGCTTAATCGGGCACCCCGAGTACAATGAGCAGTTCTTC.

The chain recombines TRBV12-3 or TRBV12-4 with TRBJ1-2, with 9 positions matching TRBD1. V dropped 8 bases and J dropped 6; count of bases not matched to a gene: 4. The CDR3 covers 12 residues. The CDR3 here is CASWDRVDGYTF. DNA for the CDR3: TGTGCCAGCTGGGACAGGGTCGATGGCTACACCTTC.

This chain uses TRBV6-5 with TRBJ2-2; 7 bases map to TRBD2. Germline V gene lookup returns CDR1 MNHEY and CDR2 SVGAGI. V dropped 11 bases and J dropped 7; count of bases not matched to a gene: 10. The CDR3 consists of 13 residues. CDR3 sequence (DNA): TGTGCCGCGGGAGTCGGTCGTATCGGGGAGCTGTTTTTT. Encoded protein: CAAGVGRIGELFF.

V and J are TRBV3-1 (or the pseudogene TRBV3-2) and TRBJ2-7; D gene uncertain. Trimming shortened V by 2 bases and J by 13 bases, and 15 bases separated the two germline ends. Germline V gene sequence: CDR1 LGHDT, CDR2 YNNKEL (reference sequence). This CDR3 is 12 amino acids long. The CDR3 loop is CASSQTLGQLYF. The CDR3 DNA reads as TGTGCCAGCAGCCAAACCCTTGGTCAGCTCTACTTC.

CDR3 loop: CASSPNYNEQFF. The CDR3 DNA is TGCGCCAGCAGCCCGAATTACAATGAGCAGTTCTTC. The chain carries TRBV5-1 and TRBJ2-1; D is ambiguous. Germline V CDR1 and CDR2: SGHRS, YFSETQ. The V end was cut by 4 bases, the J end by 4 bases, with 6 bases between. The CDR3 is made up of 12 amino acids.

This clone was recorded once. V gene TRBV4-3 combines with J gene TRBJ2-2; maybe TRBD2 (6 bases). Germline lookup yields CDR1 LGHNA and CDR2 YSLEER. V was pared by 0 bases and J by 5 bases, with 16 bases between. CDR3 length: 17 amino acids. CDR3 region: CASSQEAGGVGTGELFF. CDR3 bases: TGCGCCAGCAGCCAAGAGGCAGGCGGGGTGGGGACCGGGGAGCTGTTTTTT.

The chain couples TRBV5-1 to TRBJ2-5, with 10 bases that match TRBD2. V shed 7 bases and J 5 bases; nucleotides not matched to a gene: 14. Germline V CDR1 and CDR2: SGHRS, YFSETQ. The CDR3 consists of 16 residues. For the CDR3, the DNA is TGCGCCAGCGGTCCACTAAGCGGGAGGGCCGGGGAGACCCAGTACTTC. It specifies CASGPLSGRAGETQYF.

The chain recombines TRBV3-1 (or the pseudogene TRBV3-2) with TRBJ1-1; tentatively, D is TRBD1 (6 bases). Trimming removed 2 bases at V and 1 base at J, with 8 bases between. This CDR3 has 14 residues. CDR1 is LGHDT, CDR2 YNNKEL, per germline (reference sequence). CDR3 residues: CASSQSDRNTEAFF. Written as DNA, the CDR3 is TGTGCCAGCAGCCAATCGGACAGGAACACTGAAGCTTTCTTT.

This chain links TRBV7-6 with TRBJ2-1; D remains unclear. The V end was cut by 5 bases, the J end by 7 bases, with 15 bases between. Germline V gene lookup returns CDR1 SGHVS and CDR2 FNYEAQ. The CDR3 has 14 residues. The CDR3 DNA follows: TGTGCCAGCAGCCGACGACCCCTGGTGAATGAGCAGTTCTTC. Its translation is CASSRRPLVNEQFF.

This chain uses TRBV5-6 with TRBJ2-2; D is unclear. Germline V gene data show CDR1 as SGHDT and CDR2 as YYEEEE. There are 15 residues in the CDR3. Trimming took 0 bases from V and 0 from J, leaving 6 bases between them. CDR3 sequence (DNA): TGTGCCAGCAGCTTGGCAACCTCGAACACCGGGGAGCTGTTTTTT. The encoded protein is CASSLATSNTGELFF.

The rearrangement joins TRBV24-1 to TRBJ1-4; weak D call: TRBD1 (5 bases). In germline, CDR1 is KGHDR, CDR2 SFDVKD. The CDR3 is 15 amino acids. Trimming took 1 base from V and 5 from J, leaving 10 bases between them. CDR3 sequence: CATSDLAGGNEKLFF. The CDR3 DNA sequence: TGTGCCACCAGTGATTTAGCGGGGGGGAATGAAAAACTGTTTTTT.

V and J are TRBV2 and TRBJ2-3; D is possibly TRBD2 (6 bases). The CDR3 sequence is 15 residues long. The V gene's germline CDR1 is SNHLY and CDR2 FYNNEI. The V gene lost 6 bases and the J gene lost 2 bases, with 15 bases spanning the gap. CDR3 nucleotide sequence: TGTGCCAGCAGCCGTGAGGCGGGACCCACAGATACGCAGTATTTT. Residues: CASSREAGPTDTQYF. Full variable domain (remainder filled in from reference TRBV2 and TRBJ2-3): EPEVTQTPSHQVTQMGQEVILRCVPISNHLYFYWYRQILGQKVEFLVSFYNNEISEKSEIFDDQFSVERPDGSNFTLKIRSTKLEDSAMYFCASSREAGPTDTQYFGPGTRLTVL.

The gene calls are TRBV7-3 and TRBJ2-1, with D tentatively TRBD2 (6 bases). In germline, CDR1 is SGHTA, CDR2 FQGTGA. This CDR3 spans 15 amino acids. The germline V and J ends were trimmed by 2 bases and 4 bases, with 12 bases remaining between them. CDR3: CASSLYGGLYNEQFF. In DNA form, the CDR3 reads TGTGCCAGCAGCTTATACGGGGGACTGTACAATGAGCAGTTCTTC.

This chain uses TRBV5-1 with TRBJ1-2; D possibly corresponds to TRBD1 (5 bases). CDR1 is SGHRS, CDR2 YFSETQ, per germline. V lost 0 bases to trimming and J lost 7 bases, with 10 bases between them. The CDR3 length is 13 residues. The CDR3: CASSLEGASGYTF. CDR3 bases: TGCGCCAGCAGCTTGGAAGGGGCGAGTGGCTACACCTTC.

This sequence joins TRBV7-9 and TRBJ2-7, with 7 bases identical to TRBD1. The ends lost 4 bases at V and 2 bases at J; junction bases unmatched: 5. Germline CDR1 is SEHNR and CDR2 is FQNEAQ (reference sequence). The CDR3 runs 14 residues. The CDR3 DNA follows: TGTGCCAGCAGCTCACAGGGGAAACCCTACGAGCAGTACTTC. Protein product: CASSSQGKPYEQYF.

V and J are TRBV7-9 and TRBJ2-1, with D possibly TRBD1 on 6 matching bases. This CDR3 spans 18 amino acids. Trimming shortened V by 1 base and J by 0 bases, and 16 bases separated the two germline ends. In germline, CDR1 is SEHNR, CDR2 FQNEAQ (reference sequence). CDR3 loop: CASSLDWQGLSSYNEQFF. The CDR3 bases are TGTGCCAGCAGCTTAGATTGGCAGGGGTTAAGCTCCTACAATGAGCAGTTCTTC.

The CDR3 loop reads CAAGLASYNEQFF. CDR3 sequence (DNA): TGTGCCGCGGGACTAGCGAGCTACAATGAGCAGTTCTTC. The chain employs TRBV30 and TRBJ2-1, with 10 bases that match TRBD2. This CDR3 is 13 amino acids long. Trimming removed 8 bases from V and 3 bases from J; junction bases left unmatched: 4. Looked up from germline, CDR1 is GTSNPN and CDR2 is SVGIG (reference sequence).

This clone was observed once. V and J are TRBV5-1 and TRBJ2-1; 11 bases align to TRBD2. In germline, CDR1 is SGHRS, CDR2 YFSETQ. The CDR3 consists of 17 residues. J lost 4 bases, V lost 1 base, and 7 bases had no gene match. The CDR3: CASSLNDGTSGYNEQFF. DNA of the CDR3: TGCGCCAGCAGCTTGAACGATGGGACTAGCGGTTACAATGAGCAGTTCTTC.

This clone was seen once. The chain joins TRBV15 to TRBJ2-1; the D is unclear. V lost 3 bases and J lost 7, with 10 bases in between. The CDR3 runs 13 residues. From germline, CDR1 is LNHNV and CDR2 YYDKDF (reference sequence). CDR3 region: CATSRRPGNEQFF. DNA of the CDR3: TGTGCCACCAGCAGGCGACCTGGGAATGAGCAGTTCTTC.

The chain employs TRBV6-5 and TRBJ1-1; 7 bases are shared with TRBD1. With 7 bases clipped from V and 0 bases from J, the junction kept 5 bases outside the gene matches. The germline V gene encodes CDR1 MNHEY and CDR2 SVGAGI. The CDR3 runs 14 residues. CDR3 bases: TGTGCCAGCATCAGGGGGGGGATGAACACTGAAGCTTTCTTT. It encodes CASIRGGMNTEAFF.

V and J are TRBV7-9 and TRBJ1-1; D is unclear. Germline CDR1 is SEHNR and CDR2 is FQNEAQ (reference sequence). Trimming shortened V by 5 bases and J by 6 bases, and 16 bases separated the two germline ends. The CDR3 spans 14 residues. In DNA, the CDR3 is TGTGCCAGCAGCCCCCTGGAGAGTTCTCCTGAAGCTTTCTTT. Translated, it gives CASSPLESSPEAFF.

The gene calls are TRBV7-9 and TRBJ2-1; D is undetermined. Per germline, CDR1 SEHNR and CDR2 FQNEAQ (reference sequence). V was clipped by 4 bases and J by 1 base, with 8 bases between them. This CDR3 has 14 amino acids. The CDR3 coding sequence is TGTGCCAGCAGCTCGACGTATTCCTACAATGAGCAGTTCTTC. This codes for CASSSTYSYNEQFF.

The V gene is TRBV28, the J gene TRBJ1-5; D unclear. The germline gives CDR1 MDHEN, CDR2 SYDVKM. Trimming removed 3 bases at V and 0 bases at J, with 6 bases between. This CDR3 has 14 residues. The chain's CDR3 is CASSLNPSNQPQHF. In DNA, the CDR3 is TGTGCCAGCAGTTTGAATCCTAGCAATCAGCCCCAGCATTTT. Supplemented by reference TRBV28 and TRBJ1-5, the full variable domain reads DVKVTQSSRYLVKRTGEKVFLECVQDMDHENMFWYRQDPGLGLRLIYFSYDVKMKEKGDIPEGYSVSREKKERFSLILESASTNQTSMYLCASSLNPSNQPQHFGDGTRLSIL.

J is TRBJ2-7 and V is TRBV27; a possible D gene is TRBD2 (5 bases). CDR1 and CDR2 from the germline V gene are MNHEY and SMNVEV (reference sequence). Trimming left V 6 bases short and J 2 bases short, with 17 bases between. There are 15 residues in the CDR3. The CDR3: CASSPRPIGAYEQYF. CDR3 bases: TGTGCCAGCAGCCCTAGACCCATCGGGGCCTACGAGCAGTACTTC.

This chain uses TRBV5-1 with TRBJ2-1, with D perhaps given as TRBD1 or TRBD2 (5 bases each). The CDR3 contains 14 residues. Trimming left V 0 bases short and J 7 bases short, with 11 bases between. Germline-derived CDR1 and CDR2 are SGHRS and YFSETQ. The CDR3 nucleotides are TGCGCCAGCAGCTTGGAACCGGGACGGAATGAGCAGTTCTTC. Its translation is CASSLEPGRNEQFF.

The rearrangement links TRBV5-5 to TRBJ2-2; D gene unclear. Germline V gene sequence: CDR1 SGHKS, CDR2 YYEKEE (reference sequence). CDR3 length: 15 residues. V was clipped by 0 bases and J by 4 bases, with 10 bases between them. The CDR3 reads CASSLGARRTGELFF. The CDR3 DNA sequence: TGTGCCAGCAGCTTGGGAGCGAGGCGCACCGGGGAGCTGTTTTTT.

V gene TRBV11-2 combines with J gene TRBJ1-5, with 8 bases aligning to TRBD1. Germline assignment: CDR1 SGHAT and CDR2 FQNNGV. The CDR3 runs to 15 residues. J gave up 6 bases and V 3 bases, and 7 bases lay outside the gene matches. This chain's CDR3 is CASSLGGQGAQPQHF. CDR3 DNA sequence: TGTGCCAGCAGCTTGGGAGGACAGGGCGCTCAGCCCCAGCATTTT.